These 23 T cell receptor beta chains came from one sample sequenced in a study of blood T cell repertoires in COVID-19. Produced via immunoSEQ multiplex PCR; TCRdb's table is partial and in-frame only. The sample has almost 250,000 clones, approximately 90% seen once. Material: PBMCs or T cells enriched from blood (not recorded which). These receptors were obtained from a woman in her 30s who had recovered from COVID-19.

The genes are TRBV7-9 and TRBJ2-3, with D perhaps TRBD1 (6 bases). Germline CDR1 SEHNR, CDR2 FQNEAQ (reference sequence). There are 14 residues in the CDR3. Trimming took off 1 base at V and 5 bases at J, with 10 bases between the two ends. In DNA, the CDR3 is TGTGCCAGCAGCTTAGTACAGGGAGAAGATACGCAGTATTTT. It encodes CASSLVQGEDTQYF.

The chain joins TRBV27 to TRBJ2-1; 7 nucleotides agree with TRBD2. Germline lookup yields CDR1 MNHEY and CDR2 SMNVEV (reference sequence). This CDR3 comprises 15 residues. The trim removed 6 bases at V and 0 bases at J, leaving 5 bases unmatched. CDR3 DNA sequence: TGTGCCAGCAGAATCGGCGGGAGCTCCTACAATGAGCAGTTCTTC. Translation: CASRIGGSSYNEQFF.

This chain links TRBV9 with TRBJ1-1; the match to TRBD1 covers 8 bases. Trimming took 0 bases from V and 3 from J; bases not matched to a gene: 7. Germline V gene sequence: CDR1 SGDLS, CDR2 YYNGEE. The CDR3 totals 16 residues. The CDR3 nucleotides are TGTGCCAGCAGCGTAGCTGGTGCAGGGGGCTACACTGAAGCTTTCTTT. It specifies CASSVAGAGGYTEAFF.

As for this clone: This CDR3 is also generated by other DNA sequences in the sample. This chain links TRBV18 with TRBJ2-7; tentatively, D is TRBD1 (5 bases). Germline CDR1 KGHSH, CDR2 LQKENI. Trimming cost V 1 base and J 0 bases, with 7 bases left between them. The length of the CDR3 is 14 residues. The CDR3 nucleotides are TGTGCCAGCTCACCACAGGGGAACTCCTACGAGCAGTACTTC. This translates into CASSPQGNSYEQYF.

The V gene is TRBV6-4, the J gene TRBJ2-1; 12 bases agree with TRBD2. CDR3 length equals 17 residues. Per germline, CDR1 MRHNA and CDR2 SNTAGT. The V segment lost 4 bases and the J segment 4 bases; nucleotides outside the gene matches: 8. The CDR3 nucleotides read TGTGCCAGCAGTGCCTGGGGGACTAGCGGGCCTTACAATGAGCAGTTCTTC. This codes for CASSAWGTSGPYNEQFF.

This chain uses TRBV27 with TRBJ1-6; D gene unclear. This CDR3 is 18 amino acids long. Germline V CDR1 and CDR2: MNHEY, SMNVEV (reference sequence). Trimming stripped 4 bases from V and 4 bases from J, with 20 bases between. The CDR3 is CASSSFPGDSMYNSPLHF. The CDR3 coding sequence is TGTGCCAGCAGTTCCTTCCCCGGAGACTCTATGTATAATTCACCCCTCCACTTT.

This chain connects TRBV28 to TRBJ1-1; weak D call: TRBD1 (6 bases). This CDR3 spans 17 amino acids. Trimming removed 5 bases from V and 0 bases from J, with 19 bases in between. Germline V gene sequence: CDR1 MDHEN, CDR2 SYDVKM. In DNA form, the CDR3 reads TGTGCCAGCAGTCCCCCTCACCTGACAGGTTTGAACACTGAAGCTTTCTTT. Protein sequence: CASSPPHLTGLNTEAFF.

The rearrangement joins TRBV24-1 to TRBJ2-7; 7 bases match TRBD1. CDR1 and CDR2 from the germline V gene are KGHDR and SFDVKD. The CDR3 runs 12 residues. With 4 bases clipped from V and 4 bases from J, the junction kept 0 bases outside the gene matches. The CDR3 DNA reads TGTGCCACCAGTGAGACAGGGTACGAGCAGTACTTC. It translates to CATSETGYEQYF.

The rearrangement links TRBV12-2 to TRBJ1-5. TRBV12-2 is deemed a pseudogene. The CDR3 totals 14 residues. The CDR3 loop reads CASRPPGGSQPQHF. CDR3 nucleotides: TGTGCAAGTCGCCCCCCAGGCGGGAGTCAGCCCCAGCATTTT.

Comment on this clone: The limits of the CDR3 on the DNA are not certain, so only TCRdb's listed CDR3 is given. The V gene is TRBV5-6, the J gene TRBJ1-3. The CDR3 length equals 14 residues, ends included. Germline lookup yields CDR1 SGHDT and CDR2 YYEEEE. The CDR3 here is CASSLPTLGNTIYF.

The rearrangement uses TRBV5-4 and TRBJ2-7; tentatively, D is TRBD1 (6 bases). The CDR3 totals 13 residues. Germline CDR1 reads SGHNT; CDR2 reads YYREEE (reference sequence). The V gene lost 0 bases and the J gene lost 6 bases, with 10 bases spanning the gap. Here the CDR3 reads CASSLAGVGEQYF. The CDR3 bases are TGTGCCAGCAGCTTGGCAGGGGTGGGCGAGCAGTACTTC.

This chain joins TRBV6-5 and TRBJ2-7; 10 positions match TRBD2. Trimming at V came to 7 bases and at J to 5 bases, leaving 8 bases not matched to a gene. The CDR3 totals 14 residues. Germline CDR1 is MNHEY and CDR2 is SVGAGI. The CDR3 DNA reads TGTGCCAGCACAAAAGCCCTAGCGGGAGACGAGCAGTACTTC. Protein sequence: CASTKALAGDEQYF.

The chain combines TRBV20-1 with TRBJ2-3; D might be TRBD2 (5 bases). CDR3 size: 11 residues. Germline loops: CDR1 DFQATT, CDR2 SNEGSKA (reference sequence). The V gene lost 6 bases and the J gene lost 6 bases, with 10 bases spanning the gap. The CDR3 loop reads CSAARGDTQYF. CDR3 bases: TGCAGTGCCGCAAGAGGGGATACGCAGTATTTT.

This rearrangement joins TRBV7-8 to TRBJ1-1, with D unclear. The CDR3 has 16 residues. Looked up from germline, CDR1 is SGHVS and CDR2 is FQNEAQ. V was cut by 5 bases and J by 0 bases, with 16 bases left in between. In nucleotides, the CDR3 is TGTGCCAGCAGCCCATATAGTACAGTTCTGAACACTGAAGCTTTCTTT. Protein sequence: CASSPYSTVLNTEAFF.

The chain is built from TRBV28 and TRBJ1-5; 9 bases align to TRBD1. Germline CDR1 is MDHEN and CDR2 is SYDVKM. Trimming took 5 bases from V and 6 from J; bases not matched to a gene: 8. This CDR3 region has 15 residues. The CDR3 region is CASSPSTGGGQPQHF. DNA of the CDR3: TGTGCCAGCAGTCCCTCCACAGGGGGCGGTCAGCCCCAGCATTTT.

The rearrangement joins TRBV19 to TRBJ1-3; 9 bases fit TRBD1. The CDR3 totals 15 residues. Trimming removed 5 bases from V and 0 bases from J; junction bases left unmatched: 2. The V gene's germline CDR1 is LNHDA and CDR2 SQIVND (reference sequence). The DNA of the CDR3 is TGTGCCAGTAGTTCGGACAGGGGCTCTGGAAACACCATATATTTT. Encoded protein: CASSSDRGSGNTIYF.

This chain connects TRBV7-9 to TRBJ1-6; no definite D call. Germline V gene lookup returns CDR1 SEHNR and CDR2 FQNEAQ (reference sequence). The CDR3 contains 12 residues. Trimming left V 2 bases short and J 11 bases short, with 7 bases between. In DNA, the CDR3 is TGTGCCAGCAGCTTAAACAATCCACCCCTCCACTTT. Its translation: CASSLNNPPLHF.

This CDR3 is CASSFRSGRASDTQYF. The CDR3 bases are TGTGCCAGCAGCTTTCGGAGCGGGAGGGCTTCAGATACGCAGTATTTT. This chain uses TRBV5-6 with TRBJ2-3; 10 nucleotides align to TRBD2. V shed 2 bases, J shed 4 bases, and the junction held 7 bases outside the gene matches. Germline CDR1 is SGHDT and CDR2 is YYEEEE. This CDR3 contains 16 residues.

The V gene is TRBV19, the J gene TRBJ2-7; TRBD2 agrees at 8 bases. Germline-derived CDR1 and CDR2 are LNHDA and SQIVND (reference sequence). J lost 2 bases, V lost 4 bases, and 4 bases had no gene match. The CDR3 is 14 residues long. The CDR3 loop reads CASSRKGLAYEQYF. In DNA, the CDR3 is TGTGCCAGTAGTAGGAAGGGACTAGCCTACGAGCAGTACTTC.

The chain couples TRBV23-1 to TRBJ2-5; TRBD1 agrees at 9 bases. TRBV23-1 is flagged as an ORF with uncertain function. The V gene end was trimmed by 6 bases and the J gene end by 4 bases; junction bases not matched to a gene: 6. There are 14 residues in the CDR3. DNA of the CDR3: TGCGCCAGCAGACGATCGGACAGGGGAGAGACCCAGTACTTC. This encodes CASRRSDRGETQYF.

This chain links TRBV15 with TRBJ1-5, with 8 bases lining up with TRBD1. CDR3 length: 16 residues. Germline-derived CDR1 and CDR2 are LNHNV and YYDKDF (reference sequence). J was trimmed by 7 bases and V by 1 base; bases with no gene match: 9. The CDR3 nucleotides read TGTGCCACCAGCAGAGGAGGACAGGGCCTCTGGCAGCCCCAGCATTTT. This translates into CATSRGGQGLWQPQHF.

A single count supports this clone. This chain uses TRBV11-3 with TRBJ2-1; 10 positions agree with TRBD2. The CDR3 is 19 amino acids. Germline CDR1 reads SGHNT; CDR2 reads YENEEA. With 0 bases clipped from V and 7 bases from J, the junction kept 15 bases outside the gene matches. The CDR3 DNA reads TGTGCCAGCAGCTTAGATCTCCGGCTAGCGGGAGTTAGAAGAAATGAGCAGTTCTTC. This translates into CASSLDLRLAGVRRNEQFF.

This CDR3 is CASRPQRRGSQYF. CDR3 nucleotide sequence: TGTGCCAGCAGACCGCAACGTAGGGGTAGTCAGTACTTC. V is TRBV6-5 and J is TRBJ2-7; TRBD1 might be the D (5 bases). Germline CDR1 reads MNHEY; CDR2 reads SVGAGI. V was cut by 6 bases and J by 10 bases, with 19 bases left in between. The CDR3 is made up of 13 amino acids.